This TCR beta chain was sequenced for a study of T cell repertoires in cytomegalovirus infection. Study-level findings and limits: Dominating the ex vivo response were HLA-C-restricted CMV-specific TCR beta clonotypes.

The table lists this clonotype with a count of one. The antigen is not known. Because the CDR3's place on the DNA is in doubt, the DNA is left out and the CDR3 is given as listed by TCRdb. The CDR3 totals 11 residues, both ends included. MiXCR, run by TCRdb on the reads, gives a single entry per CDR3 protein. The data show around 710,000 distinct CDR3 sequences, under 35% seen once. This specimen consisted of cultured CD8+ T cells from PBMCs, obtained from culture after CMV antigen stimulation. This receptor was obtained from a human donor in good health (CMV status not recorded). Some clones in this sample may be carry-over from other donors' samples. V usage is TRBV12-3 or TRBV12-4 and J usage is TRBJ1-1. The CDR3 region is CASSFLAEAFF.